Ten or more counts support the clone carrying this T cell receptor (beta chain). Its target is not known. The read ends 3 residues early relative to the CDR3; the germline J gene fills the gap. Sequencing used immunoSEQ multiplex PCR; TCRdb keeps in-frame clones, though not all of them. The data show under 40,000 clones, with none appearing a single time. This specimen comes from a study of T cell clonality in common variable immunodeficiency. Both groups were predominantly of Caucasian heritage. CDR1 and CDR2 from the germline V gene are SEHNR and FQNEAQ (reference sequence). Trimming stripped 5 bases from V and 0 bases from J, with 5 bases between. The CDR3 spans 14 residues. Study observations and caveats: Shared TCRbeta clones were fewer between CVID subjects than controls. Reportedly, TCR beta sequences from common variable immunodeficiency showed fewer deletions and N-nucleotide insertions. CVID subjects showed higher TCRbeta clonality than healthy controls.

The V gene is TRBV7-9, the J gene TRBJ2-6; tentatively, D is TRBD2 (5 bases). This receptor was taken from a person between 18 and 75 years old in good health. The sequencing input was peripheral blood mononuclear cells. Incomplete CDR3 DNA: TGTGCCAGCAGCGAGGGCTCTGGGGCCAACGTC. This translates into CASSEGSGANV. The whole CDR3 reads CASSEGSGANVLTF.